Reported below is one T cell receptor (beta chain). Its target is unknown. These data originate in a study of response to subunit inactivated influenza vaccine. General study findings and limits: Each seasonal flu vaccination may recruit only limited new T cells, authors suggested.

This CDR3 comprises 12 residues. Germline CDR1 and CDR2: LGHDT and YNNKEL (reference sequence). Trimming stripped 1 base from V and 6 bases from J, with 6 bases between. TCRdb fed the RT-PCR reads into MiXCR, producing one record per CDR3 protein. The profile shows 750,000 to 850,000 distinct CDR3 sequences, 15% to 20% of them singletons. Sequences were derived from PBMCs from blood, sampled roughly 5 days after vaccination. V and J are TRBV3-1 and TRBJ2-5, with D unresolved. This clonotype was sampled from a man aged 50 to 59 who received an inactivated influenza vaccine. Here the CDR3 reads CASSQGKKTQYF. The CDR3 DNA is TGTGCCAGCAGCCAAGGAAAAAAGACCCAGTACTTC.